These T cell receptor beta chains were read from a single sample in a study of T cells after yellow fever vaccination. TCRdb reanalysed the 5' RACE reads using MiXCR and keeps one entry per CDR3 protein. The sample lists 300,000 or so distinct CDR3 sequences; 7% to 9% were seen once. The source material was PBMCs, sampled 35 to 50 days after the first yellow fever vaccination. The receptors were gathered from a man aged 18 to 35 who received the YFV17D yellow fever vaccine. The CDR3 runs from the conserved cysteine through the conserved F or W. A D gene is named only where the DNA matches it firmly.

TRBJ1-1 | TRBV7-9 | NA | CASSLASGSPEAFF
TRBJ2-5 | TRBV11-2 | TRBD2 | CASSLEPTPSGGGFKETQYF
TRBJ1-2 | TRBV20-1 | NA | CSARESVTGSDGYTF
TRBJ2-7 | TRBV20-1 | TRBD1 | CSAREQGFSSRYEQYF
TRBJ2-5 | TRBV12-3/TRBV12-4 | NA | CASVSYNQETQYF
TRBJ2-2 | TRBV6-1 | NA | CANNPLQRGGTGELFF
TRBJ1-6 | TRBV6-6 | NA | CASSGGPPLHF
TRBJ1-4 | TRBV18 | NA | CASSGVGGEKLFF
TRBJ2-1 | TRBV6-1 | NA | CASNDRGFGEQFF
TRBJ1-5 | TRBV20-1 | NA | CSARDPTDADRPQHF
TRBJ2-1 | TRBV4-3 | TRBD1 | CASSIRDSNYNEQFF
TRBJ2-7 | TRBV6-2/TRBV6-3 | TRBD1 | CASSYDREYYEQYF
TRBJ2-2 | TRBV18 | TRBD1 | CASSRDRPMSEELFF
TRBJ2-2 | TRBV7-3 | NA | CASSLHYGPPGELFF
TRBJ2-7 | TRBV4-2 | NA | CASSPAAEGIYEQYF
TRBJ1-1 | TRBV20-1 | NA | CSASALRENTEAFF
TRBJ2-1 | TRBV3-1 | TRBD2 | CASHLSGGQGEQFF
TRBJ1-6 | TRBV18 | NA | CASSPPQNSPLHF
TRBJ2-5 | TRBV5-1 | NA | CASSLSFRQETQYF
TRBJ2-7 | TRBV13 | NA | CASRLRGSGSSYELYF
TRBJ1-5 | TRBV4-3 | NA | CASSQAATADLNWPQHF
TRBJ1-4 | TRBV20-1 | NA | CSAPSGSHEKLFF
TRBJ2-7 | TRBV20-1 | NA | CSARVLALSSYEQYF
TRBJ2-5 | TRBV7-2 | TRBD2 | CASSFQRGGGETQYF
TRBJ2-3 | TRBV27 | NA | CASSLTGWNTQYF
TRBJ1-1 | TRBV6-2/TRBV6-3 | NA | CASSYIPGTEAFF
TRBJ2-3 | TRBV7-3 | NA | CASSGALLDTQYF
TRBJ2-1 | TRBV4-3 | TRBD1 | CASSPGTGSDNEQFF
TRBJ2-5 | TRBV5-1 | NA | CASSFSGRETQYF
TRBJ1-2 | TRBV3-1 | TRBD1 | CASSPGQVGASQANYGYTF
TRBJ1-2 | TRBV5-1 | NA | CASSPFMRLDGYTF
TRBJ2-3 | TRBV7-2 | NA | CASSLVFSDTQYF
TRBJ1-1 | TRBV6-5 | NA | CASSYPGGNTEAFF
TRBJ1-1 | TRBV6-2/TRBV6-3 | TRBD1 | CASTNRGPTRIVPRMNTEAFF
TRBJ1-1 | TRBV6-1 | NA | CASIPAGQRTEAFF
TRBJ2-6 | TRBV14 | NA | CASSQVPLRISGANVLTF
TRBJ2-3 | TRBV11-1 | NA | CASSLGNGRGSGSRDTQYF
TRBJ2-5 | TRBV5-5 | TRBD2 | CASSLHSGGVQETQYF
TRBJ2-3 | TRBV20-1 | NA | CSAGRDSTDTQYF
TRBJ2-2 | TRBV20-1 | TRBD1 | CSARDQGAGTGELFF
TRBJ2-5 | TRBV10-2 | NA | CASSKQGEETQYF
TRBJ2-1 | TRBV19 | TRBD2 | CASSILGLAPHHEQFF
TRBJ2-3 | TRBV5-1 | TRBD2 | CASSWGGLAGGSTDTQYF
TRBJ2-4 | TRBV4-2 | TRBD1 | CASSQGWDRENIQYF
TRBJ2-5 | TRBV13 | NA | CASSSKYLETQYF
TRBJ2-3 | TRBV4-3 | NA | CASSQDPGGPDTQYF
TRBJ2-1 | TRBV9 | NA | CASSVERGVLYNEQFF
TRBJ1-2 | TRBV5-5 | NA | CASSLGVWQHGYTF
TRBJ2-3 | TRBV4-3 | TRBD2 | CASSQDRNGGAADTQYF
TRBJ1-6 | TRBV3-1 | NA | CASSQEAFWSPLHF
TRBJ1-5 | TRBV28 | TRBD1 | CASSTGGSNQPQHF
TRBJ2-3 | TRBV11-2 | TRBD2 | CASSSTGTSGGHTDTQYF
TRBJ1-1 | TRBV12-3/TRBV12-4 | NA | CASSDRGDTEAFF
TRBJ2-5 | TRBV20-1 | NA | CSPRRPQGGEYQETQYF
TRBJ2-1 | TRBV5-1 | TRBD1 | CASSLGQTNEQFF
TRBJ1-3 | TRBV6-5 | NA | CASSYSNGNTIYF
TRBJ2-1 | TRBV7-8 | TRBD2 | CASSLGGGGQFF